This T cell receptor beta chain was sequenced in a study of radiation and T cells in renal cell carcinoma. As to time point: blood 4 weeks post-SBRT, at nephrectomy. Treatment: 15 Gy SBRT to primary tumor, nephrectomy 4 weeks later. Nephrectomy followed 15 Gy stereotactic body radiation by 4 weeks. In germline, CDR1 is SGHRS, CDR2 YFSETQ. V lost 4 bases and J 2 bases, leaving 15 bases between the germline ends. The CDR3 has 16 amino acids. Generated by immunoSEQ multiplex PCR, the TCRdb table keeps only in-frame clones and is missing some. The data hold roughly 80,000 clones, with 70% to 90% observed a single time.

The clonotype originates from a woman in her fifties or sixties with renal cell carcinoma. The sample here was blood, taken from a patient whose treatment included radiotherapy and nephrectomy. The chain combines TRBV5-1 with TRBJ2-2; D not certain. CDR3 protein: CASSATDYSNTGELFF. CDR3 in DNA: TGCGCCAGCAGCGCAACAGATTACTCTAACACCGGGGAGCTGTTTTTT. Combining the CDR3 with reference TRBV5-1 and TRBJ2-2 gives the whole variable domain KAGVTQTPRYLIKTRGQQVTLSCSPISGHRSVSWYQQTPGQGLQFLFEYFSETQRNKGNFPGRFSGRQFSNSRSEMNVSTLELGDSALYLCASSATDYSNTGELFFGEGSRLTVL.